This TCR beta chain was sequenced in a study of shared clonotypes between healthy human individuals. With V trimmed by 5 bases and J by 4 bases, 11 bases remained unmatched. CDR3 size: 15 residues. The V gene's germline CDR1 is SGHRS and CDR2 YFSETQ. The repertoire was sequenced with immunoSEQ multiplex PCR; TCRdb's copy has only in-frame clones and lacks some. The sample holds 850,000 to 1,200,000 clones, under 80% seen once. The receptor's source is a man between 18 and 29 years old in good health. The source material was memory CD4+ T cells sorted from blood. The subset: CD45RA-negative fraction. The chain links TRBV5-1 to TRBJ1-1, with 7 nucleotides matching TRBD1. The CDR3: CASRPTGEVGTEAFF. For the CDR3, the DNA is TGCGCCAGCAGACCTACAGGGGAAGTGGGCACTGAAGCTTTCTTT.